A selection of T cell receptor beta chains follows, all from one sample in a study of T-cell reconstitution after alpha-beta-depleted transplantation in children. Each CDR3 protein is one row after TCRdb ran MiXCR on the PCR reads. The table shows over 450,000 distinct CDR3 sequences, with under 12% occurring only once. Sample: PBMCs, taken before TCRalphabeta/CD19-depleted stem cell transplant. The receptor set was obtained from a child aged 2 to 9 with inherited bone marrow failure, due to receive a stem cell transplant. The CDR3 runs from the conserved cysteine through the conserved F or W. D genes are given only for firm matches. Some rows have no size entry. The others give once, few or many, or a class for an expanded clone.

j_call,clone_size,d_call,v_call,cdr3_aa,cdr3_nt
TRBJ2-7,many,TRBD2,TRBV27,CASHRLSAGVDYEQYF,TGTGCCAGCCACCGATTGTCAGCGGGAGTGGACTACGAGCAGTACTTC
TRBJ1-5,many,NA,TRBV28,CASRGNQPQHF,TGTGCCAGCCGGGGAAATCAGCCCCAGCATTTT
TRBJ1-3,few,NA,TRBV9,CASSAEGGMNTIYF,TGTGCCAGCAGCGCAGAGGGTGGAATGAACACCATATATTTT
TRBJ2-7,many,TRBD1,TRBV15,CATSRDRVFRTGSYEQYF,TGTGCCACCAGCAGAGATCGAGTTTTTAGGACAGGGTCCTACGAGCAGTACTTC
TRBJ2-7,many,TRBD2,TRBV25-1,CASRGTSRPRSYEQYF,TGTGCCAGCAGGGGGACTAGCCGTCCTCGCTCCTACGAGCAGTACTTC
TRBJ2-7,many,NA,TRBV7-8,CASSLVLVGPSYEQYF,TGTGCCAGCAGCTTAGTCCTCGTGGGGCCGTCCTACGAGCAGTACTTC
TRBJ2-1,NA,NA,TRBV15,CATSRGGRGEQFF,TGTGCCACCAGCAGAGGGGGTCGAGGGGAGCAGTTCTTC
TRBJ2-2,many,NA,TRBV6-2/TRBV6-3,CASSYSITGELFF,TGTGCCAGCAGTTACTCGATCACCGGGGAGCTGTTTTTT
TRBJ2-5,many,NA,TRBV19,CASSRRYGETQYF,TGTGCCAGTAGTCGCAGGTATGGAGAGACCCAGTACTTC
TRBJ2-1,many,NA,TRBV6-5,CASSTTRTRYNEQFF,TGTGCCAGCAGTACTACTAGGACTCGCTACAATGAGCAGTTCTTC
TRBJ2-1,NA,NA,TRBV9,CASSHERGRPSYNEQFF,TGTGCCAGCAGCCACGAAAGAGGGCGGCCCTCCTACAATGAGCAGTTCTTC
TRBJ1-2,NA,NA,TRBV9,CASSVGGSSYGYTF,TGTGCCAGCAGCGTAGGGGGCTCCAGCTATGGCTACACCTTC
TRBJ2-5,many,NA,TRBV27,CASSLSAPGETQYF,TGTGCCAGCAGTTTATCGGCCCCCGGGGAGACCCAGTACTTC
TRBJ1-1,many,NA,TRBV16,CASSQWPNTEAFF,TGTGCCAGCAGCCAATGGCCGAACACTGAAGCTTTCTTT
TRBJ2-7,once,TRBD2,TRBV13,CASSLSLLGRGRAYEQYF,TGTGCCAGCAGCTTGTCATTACTTGGACGGGGGAGGGCGTACGAGCAGTACTTC
TRBJ2-3,few,TRBD2,TRBV5-6,CASSLGLAGPDTQYF,TGTGCCAGCAGCTTAGGACTAGCGGGACCAGATACGCAGTATTTT
TRBJ2-7,many,NA,TRBV6-5,CASSLQSFSYEQYF,TGTGCCAGCAGTTTACAGTCATTTAGCTACGAGCAGTACTTC
TRBJ2-5,many,NA,TRBV5-1,CASSLALGGLETQYF,TGCGCCAGCAGCTTGGCGCTTGGGGGCTTAGAGACCCAGTACTTC
TRBJ2-1,many,NA,TRBV4-1,CASSQGTTPNEQFF,TGCGCCAGCAGCCAAGGGACTACCCCGAATGAGCAGTTCTTC
TRBJ2-3,few,TRBD2,TRBV6-1,CASRTSGTYLTDTQYF,TGTGCCAGCAGGACTAGCGGCACCTACCTCACAGATACGCAGTATTTT
TRBJ1-4,many,NA,TRBV5-1,CASSRQSTNEKLFF,TGCGCCAGCAGCCGGCAGTCAACTAATGAAAAACTGTTTTTT
TRBJ2-7,many,NA,TRBV27,CASSLGAGTWREQYF,TGTGCCAGCAGTTTGGGGGCCGGGACCTGGCGCGAGCAGTACTTC
TRBJ2-1,many,TRBD2,TRBV27,CASSLEGGRKYNEQFF,TGTGCCAGCAGTTTAGAGGGCGGGAGAAAGTACAATGAGCAGTTCTTC
TRBJ2-7,many,TRBD1,TRBV4-2,CASSQEGQGPTYEQYF,TGTGCCAGCAGCCAAGAGGGACAGGGCCCTACCTACGAGCAGTACTTC
TRBJ2-2,many,NA,TRBV6-2/TRBV6-3,CASSQANTGELFF,TGTGCCAGCAGCCAAGCGAACACCGGGGAGCTGTTTTTT
TRBJ2-5,many,NA,TRBV5-1,CASSFTFRETQYF,TGCGCCAGCAGCTTTACCTTCCGGGAGACCCAGTACTTC
TRBJ1-1,NA,NA,TRBV30,CAWSEGENTEAFF,TGTGCCTGGAGTGAGGGGGAGAACACTGAAGCTTTCTTT
TRBJ2-3,many,NA,TRBV7-9,CASSNSVTGYTQYF,TGTGCCAGCAGCAACTCGGTTACAGGCTATACGCAGTATTTT
TRBJ2-5,many,NA,TRBV5-6,CASSLNRQETQYF,TGTGCCAGCAGCTTAAACAGACAAGAGACCCAGTACTTC
TRBJ2-7,few,TRBD1,TRBV20-1,CSYSKGTGYEQYF,TGCAGTTATTCCAAAGGGACAGGGTACGAGCAGTACTTC
TRBJ2-6,few,TRBD1,TRBV12-3/TRBV12-4,CASSRRTGYGANVLTF,TGTGCCAGCAGTCGGCGGACAGGGTACGGGGCCAACGTCCTGACTTTC